The clone carrying this TCR beta chain was counted only a few times. Its antigen is currently unknown. Germline-derived CDR1 and CDR2 are SGHTA and FQGNSA. V lost 0 bases and J lost 4; bases outside the gene matches: 3. The length of the CDR3 is 16 residues. TCRdb passed the reads through MiXCR, listing each CDR3 protein once. The data show around 340,000 distinct CDR3 sequences, 25% to 30% seen once. These data originate in a study of T cell repertoires in cytomegalovirus infection. This TCR derives from a human donor in good health (CMV status not recorded). Some clones in this sample may be carry-over from other donors' samples. This material consisted of cultured PBMCs, taken from culture after CMV antigen stimulation. J is TRBJ2-2 and V is TRBV7-2, with 9 bases that match TRBD1. The CDR3 region is CASSLAPTGGTGELFF. In DNA form, the CDR3 reads TGTGCCAGCAGCTTAGCGCCGACAGGGGGCACCGGGGAGCTGTTTTTT.